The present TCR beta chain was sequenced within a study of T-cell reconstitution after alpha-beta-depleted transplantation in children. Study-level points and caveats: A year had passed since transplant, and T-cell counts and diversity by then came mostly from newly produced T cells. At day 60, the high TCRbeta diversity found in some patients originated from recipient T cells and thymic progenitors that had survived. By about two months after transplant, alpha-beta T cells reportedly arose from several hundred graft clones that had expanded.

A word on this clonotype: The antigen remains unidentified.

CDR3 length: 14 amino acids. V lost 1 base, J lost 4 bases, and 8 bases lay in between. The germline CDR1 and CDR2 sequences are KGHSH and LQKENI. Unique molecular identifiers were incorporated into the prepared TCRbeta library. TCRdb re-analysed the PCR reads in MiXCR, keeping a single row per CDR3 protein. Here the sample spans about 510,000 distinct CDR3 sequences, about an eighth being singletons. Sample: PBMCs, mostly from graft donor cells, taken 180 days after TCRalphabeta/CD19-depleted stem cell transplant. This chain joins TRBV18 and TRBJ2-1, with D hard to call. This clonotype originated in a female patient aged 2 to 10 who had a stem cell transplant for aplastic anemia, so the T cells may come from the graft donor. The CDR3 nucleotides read TGTGCCAGCTCACCACACGACTTGTACAATGAGCAGTTCTTC. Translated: CASSPHDLYNEQFF.